The 19 T cell receptor beta chains listed next were all sequenced from one sample in a study of cytomegalovirus exposure and HLA in healthy donors. Amplification used 60 Vbeta primers and 13 Jbeta primers. This table comes from immunoSEQ multiplex PCR, and its TCRdb copy is limited to in-frame clones, with some not included. Of roughly 160,000 clones in the sample, roughly 80% are singletons; the top ten hold approximately 4.5%. Sequencing was performed on PBMCs. The source of these receptors is a man in his forties in good health and CMV-seronegative.

This clone was picked up one time. The gene calls are TRBV5-1 and TRBJ2-3; no clear D. CDR1 SGHRS and CDR2 YFSETQ come from the germline V gene. This CDR3 is 14 amino acids long. V lost 0 bases, J lost 6 bases, and 11 bases lay in between. CDR3 sequence (DNA): TGCGCCAGCAGCTTGGCTCTACAGTTGGATACGCAGTATTTT. Protein: CASSLALQLDTQYF. Full variable domain (rest looked up from reference TRBV5-1 and TRBJ2-3): KAGVTQTPRYLIKTRGQQVTLSCSPISGHRSVSWYQQTPGQGLQFLFEYFSETQRNKGNFPGRFSGRQFSNSRSEMNVSTLELGDSALYLCASSLALQLDTQYFGPGTRLTVL.

The chain is built from TRBV4-3 and TRBJ1-6, with D perhaps TRBD1 (6 bases). The CDR3 totals 19 residues. The germline CDR1 and CDR2 sequences are LGHNA and YSLEER. V was cut by 0 bases and J by 1 base, with 16 bases left in between. The CDR3, as DNA: TGCGCCAGCAGCCAAGATTTGGGGGGGCTAGGGTCCTATAATTCACCCCTCCACTTT. The encoded protein is CASSQDLGGLGSYNSPLHF.

V is TRBV6-5 and J is TRBJ1-3; weak D call: TRBD1 (5 bases). CDR1 MNHEY and CDR2 SVGAGI come from the germline V gene. The CDR3 extends over 13 amino acids. Trimming pared 4 bases from V and 4 bases from J, leaving 8 bases between. The CDR3 sequence is CASSSGIGNTIYF. CDR3 sequence (DNA): TGTGCCAGCAGTTCAGGGATCGGAAACACCATATATTTT.

The rearrangement uses TRBV10-3 and TRBJ2-1, with 7 bases that match TRBD1. The germline V gene has CDR1 ENHRY and CDR2 SYGVKD. The trim removed 6 bases at V and 5 bases at J, leaving 7 bases unmatched. The CDR3 runs to 14 residues. In nucleotides, the CDR3 is TGTGCCATCAGACAGGGGAAGGCTAACAATGAGCAGTTCTTC. This gives the protein CAIRQGKANNEQFF.

CDR3 amino acids: CASSPLGQSNTGELFF. CDR3 DNA: TGCGCCAGCAGCCCCCTGGGACAGTCGAACACCGGGGAGCTGTTTTTT. The V gene is TRBV4-1, the J gene TRBJ2-2, with TRBD1 matching 7 bases. CDR1 and CDR2 (germline): MGHRA, YSYEKL. The V and J ends lost 4 bases and 0 bases, in that order; junction bases with no gene match: 5. The CDR3 is made up of 16 amino acids.

This clone was seen a handful of times. The same CDR3 can be traced to other DNA sequences in this sample. This chain connects TRBV27 to TRBJ2-7; maybe TRBD2 (5 bases). The germline V gene encodes CDR1 MNHEY and CDR2 SMNVEV (reference sequence). This CDR3 has 14 amino acids. V lost 3 bases and J lost 2, with 11 bases in between. The CDR3 region is CASSLGVGAYEQYF. The CDR3 region has the DNA TGTGCCAGCAGTTTGGGAGTTGGAGCCTACGAGCAGTACTTC.

This chain connects TRBV7-9 to TRBJ2-2; 7 nucleotides line up with TRBD1. After removal of 8 bases from V and 1 base from J, the junction contained 7 bases not matched to a gene. Germline loops: CDR1 SEHNR, CDR2 FQNEAQ (reference sequence). This CDR3 contains 15 residues. The CDR3 is CASFSRQGNTGELFF. CDR3 nucleotides: TGTGCCAGCTTCTCTAGACAGGGGAACACCGGGGAGCTGTTTTTT.

This chain uses TRBV13 with TRBJ2-1, with 13 bases lining up with TRBD2. This CDR3 comprises 17 residues. Germline V gene sequence: CDR1 PRHDT, CDR2 FYEKMQ (reference sequence). J was trimmed by 7 bases and V by 4 bases; bases with no gene match: 10. The CDR3 spells CASSWRTSGGQGNEQFF. DNA of the CDR3: TGTGCCAGCAGCTGGCGGACTAGCGGGGGACAGGGGAATGAGCAGTTCTTC.

V gene TRBV30 combines with J gene TRBJ1-5; the match to TRBD1 covers 7 bases. The CDR3 spans 16 residues. V was clipped by 1 base and J by 3 bases; unmatched bases: 9. Germline V gene lookup returns CDR1 GTSNPN and CDR2 SVGIG (reference sequence). In nucleotides, the CDR3 is TGTGCCTGGAGTGACGATAGGACAGGCACCAATCAGCCCCAGCATTTT. This translates into CAWSDDRTGTNQPQHF.

This chain joins TRBV10-1 and TRBJ2-5, with a possible D match to TRBD2 (5 bases). Trimming took off 5 bases at V and 5 bases at J, with 12 bases between the two ends. Germline V gene sequence: CDR1 WNHNN, CDR2 SYGVQD (reference sequence). The CDR3 contains 13 residues. CDR3 bases: TGCGCCAGCAGTTCGGGGTTGAAGGAGACCCAGTACTTC. This codes for CASSSGLKETQYF.

The gene calls are TRBV4-2 and TRBJ2-3, with TRBD1 as a possible D gene (6 bases). The CDR3 has 17 amino acids. V lost 5 bases to trimming and J lost 0 bases, with 18 bases between them. The V gene's germline CDR1 is LGHNA and CDR2 YNFKEQ. The CDR3 loop reads CASSYTQGQSSTDTQYF. The CDR3 coding sequence is TGTGCCAGCAGCTATACCCAGGGACAATCTAGCACAGATACGCAGTATTTT.

This clone was seen once. The chain is built from TRBV5-1 and TRBJ1-1; possibly TRBD1 for D (5 bases). CDR1 SGHRS and CDR2 YFSETQ come from the germline V gene. Trimming took off 4 bases at V and 0 bases at J, with 16 bases between the two ends. This CDR3 has 16 amino acids. The DNA of the CDR3 is TGCGCCAGCAGCCCCCTGGGCACAGGCCTGAACACTGAAGCTTTCTTT. It is translated as CASSPLGTGLNTEAFF.

The chain couples TRBV5-1 to TRBJ2-1, with 12 nucleotides matching TRBD2. The germline CDR1 and CDR2 sequences are SGHRS and YFSETQ. This CDR3 spans 14 amino acids. V shed 7 bases, J shed 4 bases, and the junction held 3 bases outside the gene matches. CDR3 bases: TGCGCCAGCGGCACTAGCGGGGGGTACAATGAGCAGTTCTTC. It specifies CASGTSGGYNEQFF.

V gene TRBV6-6 combines with J gene TRBJ2-1; 10 bases are shared with TRBD1. CDR3 size: 14 residues. The germline V gene encodes CDR1 MNHNY and CDR2 SVGAGI (reference sequence). The V and J ends lost 5 bases and 7 bases, in that order; junction bases with no gene match: 5. CDR3 nucleotides: TGTGCCAGCAGTACGGGACAGGGGTGGAATGAGCAGTTCTTC. As protein: CASSTGQGWNEQFF.

A note on this clone: At one of its ends the junction is not consistent with the germline gene, which may arise from a read error. The genes are TRBV6-1 and TRBJ1-5, with 10 positions matching TRBD1. The CDR3 totals 15 residues. Germline V gene data show CDR1 as MNHNS and CDR2 as SASEGT. DNA of the CDR3: TGTGCCAGCAGTGTGGACAGGGGGTTTGTCCAGCCCCAGCGTTTT. Protein: CASSVDRGFVQPQRF.

This chain uses TRBV7-2 with TRBJ2-5, with 13 bases aligning to TRBD2. This CDR3 is built from 17 residues. With V trimmed by 4 bases and J by 1 base, 6 bases remained unmatched. Germline values: CDR1 SGHTA, CDR2 FQGNSA. The CDR3 nucleotides are TGTGCCAGCAGCTCCGGACTAGCGGGGGTTGGCCAAGAGACCCAGTACTTC. This gives the protein CASSSGLAGVGQETQYF. Full variable domain (remainder filled in from reference TRBV7-2 and TRBJ2-5): GAGVSQSPSNKVTEKGKDVELRCDPISGHTALYWYRQSLGQGLEFLIYFQGNSAPDKSGLPSDRFSAERTGGSVSTLTIQRTQQEDSAVYLCASSSGLAGVGQETQYFGPGTRLLVL.

The chain couples TRBV12-2 to TRBJ1-3. TRBV12-2 is an annotated pseudogene. The CDR3 extends over 17 amino acids. CDR3 residues: CASRLPPRSHSGNTIYF. CDR3 in DNA: TGTGCAAGTCGCTTACCTCCGCGGTCTCACTCTGGAAACACCATATATTTT.

This chain links TRBV7-9 with TRBJ1-5; 9 bases are shared with TRBD1. The CDR3 runs 17 residues. Trimming took 4 bases from V and 2 from J; bases not matched to a gene: 9. The germline V gene has CDR1 SEHNR and CDR2 FQNEAQ (reference sequence). The CDR3: CASSSQTGGQGNQPQHF. The CDR3 DNA reads as TGTGCCAGCAGCTCCCAGACAGGGGGTCAGGGCAATCAGCCCCAGCATTTT.

V usage is TRBV6-5 and J usage is TRBJ1-2, with D perhaps matching TRBD1 (6 bases). CDR1 is MNHEY, CDR2 SVGAGI, per germline. Trimming left V 10 bases short and J 4 bases short, with 19 bases between. CDR3 length: 14 amino acids. CDR3 nucleotide sequence: TGTGCCACCGAGACGGGAGGACAGCCCTATGGCTACACCTTC. It codes for CATETGGQPYGYTF.